The 19 T cell receptor beta chains given below trace back to one sample, sequenced in a study of beta chain features in type 1 diabetes. The isolated RNA, all of it, was reverse transcribed, so expressed TCRB transcripts were what got sequenced. Sequencing used immunoSEQ multiplex PCR; TCRdb keeps in-frame clones, though not all of them. In the table there are more than 110,000 clones, 6% to 7.5% of which are singletons. The sample was central memory CD4+ T cells from blood. These receptors were taken from a woman in her 30s in good health.

This clone was detected only a few times. The V and J genes are TRBV4-3 and TRBJ2-3; TRBD2 aligns across 10 bases. J was trimmed by 2 bases and V by 1 base; bases with no gene match: 15. Germline V gene sequence: CDR1 LGHNA, CDR2 YSLEER. This CDR3 is 20 amino acids long. The CDR3, as DNA: TGCGCCAGCAGCCAAGCCGCGTGGGAAGCGGGAGGGGGGGCCACAGATACGCAGTATTTT. It specifies CASSQAAWEAGGGATDTQYF.

Only a few counts were recorded for this clone. The CDR3 DNA reads TGTGCCAGCAGTTCCCGGGACAGGGAACGGTACTTC. Protein: CASSSRDRERYF. V and J are TRBV28 and TRBJ2-4; 9 bases align to TRBD1. V was pared by 4 bases and J by 15 bases, with 7 bases of the junction left unmatched. CDR3 length: 12 amino acids. Per germline, CDR1 MDHEN and CDR2 SYDVKM. Using reference TRBV28 and TRBJ2-4 for the parts outside the CDR3, the full variable domain is DVKVTQSSRYLVKRTGEKVFLECVQDMDHENMFWYRQDPGLGLRLIYFSYDVKMKEKGDIPEGYSVSREKKERFSLILESASTNQTSMYLCASSSRDRERYFGAGTRLSVL.

J is TRBJ1-4 and V is TRBV19, with D perhaps matching TRBD1 (5 bases). Trimming left V 7 bases short and J 8 bases short, with 17 bases between. Per the germline V gene, CDR1 is LNHDA and CDR2 is SQIVND (reference sequence). This CDR3 is 14 amino acids long. The CDR3 loop reads CASTAGGTGEKLFF. Here the CDR3 DNA reads TGTGCCAGTACCGCCGGGGGGACCGGGGAAAAACTGTTTTTT.

The chain uses TRBV10-3 and TRBJ1-1; D call uncertain. CDR1 ENHRY and CDR2 SYGVKD come from the germline V gene. Trimming removed 0 bases from V and 1 base from J, with 9 bases in between. The CDR3 spans 15 residues. In nucleotides, the CDR3 is TGTGCCATCAGTGAGTCGGCGGGGAAGAACACTGAAGCTTTCTTT. It specifies CAISESAGKNTEAFF.

This rearrangement joins TRBV4-2 to TRBJ2-1, with TRBD2 identical over 10 bases. This CDR3 spans 14 amino acids. After removal of 8 bases from V and 10 bases from J, the junction contained 11 bases not matched to a gene. Germline CDR1 and CDR2: LGHNA and YNFKEQ. CDR3 coding DNA: TGTGCCAGCTGTCCGGGACTAGCGACCGGGGAGCAGTTCTTC. Translated: CASCPGLATGEQFF.

V and J are TRBV28 and TRBJ1-2; TRBD1 matches 7 bases. J lost 4 bases, V lost 2 bases, and 4 bases had no gene match. This CDR3 spans 14 amino acids. Per germline, CDR1 MDHEN and CDR2 SYDVKM. CDR3 in amino acids: CASSLTRDSYGYTF. CDR3 coding DNA: TGTGCCAGCAGTTTAACCCGGGACAGCTATGGCTACACCTTC.

This clone was picked up many times. This chain joins TRBV4-1 and TRBJ1-1; a possible D gene is TRBD1 (5 bases). The CDR3 extends over 14 amino acids. Germline V gene sequence: CDR1 MGHRA, CDR2 YSYEKL. V was clipped by 4 bases and J by 6 bases, with 15 bases between them. CDR3 protein: CASSPRYGGPEAFF. The CDR3 nucleotides read TGCGCCAGCAGCCCTCGGTACGGGGGACCTGAAGCTTTCTTT.

The V call is TRBV28, the J call TRBJ1-1; 7 nucleotides match TRBD1. After removal of 6 bases from V and 7 bases from J, the junction contained 8 bases not matched to a gene. Germline CDR1 MDHEN, CDR2 SYDVKM. The CDR3 contains 13 residues. CDR3 sequence reads: CASRPQGVGEAFF. CDR3 DNA: TGTGCCAGCAGACCTCAGGGGGTAGGTGAAGCTTTCTTT.

The chain couples TRBV7-2 to TRBJ2-5; 14 bases are shared with TRBD2. Germline values: CDR1 SGHTA, CDR2 FQGNSA. With V trimmed by 5 bases and J by 5 bases, 10 bases remained unmatched. CDR3 length: 17 amino acids. Written as DNA, the CDR3 is TGTGCCAGCAGCCCCGGGACTAGCGGGAGCAGGCGGGAGACCCAGTACTTC. Translation gives CASSPGTSGSRRETQYF.

Many counts were recorded for this clone. The chain carries TRBV5-4 and TRBJ2-7; 9 nucleotides line up with TRBD1. After removal of 4 bases from V and 0 bases from J, the junction contained 5 bases not matched to a gene. Germline CDR1 is SGHNT and CDR2 is YYREEE (reference sequence). The CDR3 length is 15 residues. CDR3 loop: CASSHKTGGSYEQYF. In DNA form, the CDR3 reads TGTGCCAGCAGCCACAAGACAGGGGGCTCCTACGAGCAGTACTTC. Filled out from reference TRBV5-4 and TRBJ2-7, the complete variable domain reads ETGVTQSPTHLIKTRGQQVTLRCSSQSGHNTVSWYQQALGQGPQFIFQYYREEENGRGNFPPRFSGLQFPNYSSELNVNALELDDSALYLCASSHKTGGSYEQYFGPGTRLTVT.

The chain combines TRBV7-2 with TRBJ2-6; no definite D call. Germline V gene sequence: CDR1 SGHTA, CDR2 FQGNSA. V was shortened by 5 bases and J by 1 base, with 3 bases between the two germline ends. The CDR3 runs to 13 residues. The CDR3 DNA sequence: TGTGCCAGCAGCACATCTGGGGCCAACGTCCTGACTTTC. It yields the protein CASSTSGANVLTF.

This clone has only a few counts. The chain has TRBV7-2 and TRBJ2-7, with 8 bases fitting TRBD2. Trimming cost V 2 bases and J 3 bases; bases outside gene matches: 3. Per germline, CDR1 SGHTA and CDR2 FQGNSA. CDR3 length equals 14 residues. The CDR3 here is CASSLQAGDYEQYF. CDR3 coding DNA: TGTGCCAGCAGCTTACAAGCGGGAGACTACGAGCAGTACTTC.

The V call is TRBV30, the J call TRBJ2-3, with 13 bases fitting TRBD2. The CDR3 has 14 amino acids. Trimming took 5 bases from V and 2 from J; bases not matched to a gene: 1. The germline V gene encodes CDR1 GTSNPN and CDR2 SVGIG (reference sequence). Here the CDR3 reads CAWGTSGNTDTQYF. Here the CDR3 DNA reads TGTGCCTGGGGGACTAGCGGGAACACAGATACGCAGTATTTT.

In its sample, this clone was seen a few times. V is TRBV6-5 and J is TRBJ1-1, with unresolved D. The CDR3 covers 13 residues. Trimming shortened V by 5 bases and J by 4 bases, and 11 bases separated the two germline ends. The V gene's germline CDR1 is MNHEY and CDR2 SVGAGI. The CDR3 reads CASSERPGTEAFF. The DNA of the CDR3 is TGTGCCAGCAGTGAACGCCCGGGCACTGAAGCTTTCTTT.

The rearrangement uses TRBV9 and TRBJ2-1; TRBD2 agrees at 12 bases. CDR1 is SGDLS and CDR2 is YYNGEE in the germline V gene. CDR3 length: 15 residues. J lost 10 bases, V lost 2 bases, and 7 bases had no gene match. The CDR3 DNA reads TGTGCCAGCAGCGTCCTAGCGGGAGGGCCATTGGAGCAGTTCTTC. This sequence encodes CASSVLAGGPLEQFF.

The CDR3 sequence: CASSANRGRNYEQYF. The DNA for the CDR3 is TGTGCCAGCAGCGCCAACAGGGGGAGAAATTACGAGCAGTACTTC. V usage is TRBV7-8 and J usage is TRBJ2-7, with 8 bases aligning to TRBD1. CDR3 length: 15 amino acids. Per germline, CDR1 SGHVS and CDR2 FQNEAQ. V shed 5 bases and J 4 bases; nucleotides not matched to a gene: 10. The full variable domain, rest sourced from reference TRBV7-8 and TRBJ2-7, is GAGVSQSPRYKVAKRGQDVALRCDPISGHVSLFWYQQALGQGPEFLTYFQNEAQLDKSGLPSDRFFAERPEGSVSTLKIQRTQQEDSAVYLCASSANRGRNYEQYFGPGTRLTVT.

This chain joins TRBV7-3 and TRBJ1-2; TRBD1 matches at 7 bases. The CDR3 totals 15 residues. With 1 base clipped from V and 4 bases from J, the junction kept 6 bases outside the gene matches. Germline CDR1 is SGHTA and CDR2 is FQGTGA. The CDR3 DNA reads as TGTGCCAGCAGCTTAAATGCGGGACAGCTCTATGGCTACACCTTC. Its translation is CASSLNAGQLYGYTF.

Regarding this clone: At one boundary the junction diverges from the germline segment, which might be a read error. The rearrangement uses TRBV7-7 and TRBJ2-3; D unresolved. Germline CDR1 reads SSHAT; CDR2 reads FNYEAQ (reference sequence). This CDR3 region has 13 residues. CDR3 DNA sequence: TGTGCTAGCAGCAATGACGCGGTCGGTACGCAGTATTTT. Translation: CASSNDAVGTQYF.

In its sample, this clone was seen a few times. The rearrangement uses TRBV7-6 and TRBJ2-6; tentatively, D is TRBD2 (6 bases). V lost 5 bases, J lost 1 base, and 9 bases lay in between. Germline V gene data show CDR1 as SGHVS and CDR2 as FNYEAQ. The CDR3 covers 15 residues. As DNA, the CDR3 is TGTGCCAGCAGCCTACGGGGGTCTGGGGCCAACGTCCTGACTTTC. Translation: CASSLRGSGANVLTF.